The 20 T cell receptor beta chains below all came from one sample that was sequenced in a study of T-cell memory formation after mild COVID-19. One entry per CDR3 protein results from TCRdb running MiXCR on the 5' RACE reads. The table records about 250,000 distinct CDR3 sequences, roughly 18% of them present only once. Sequenced material: PBMCs or a T cell subset sorted from them (not recorded which). These receptors all come from a man aged 18-30 years who had mild COVID-19 (a few samples of this study predate the infection). Cell type and time point are not known.

The chain combines TRBV15 with TRBJ1-4, with 9 nucleotides matching TRBD1. The CDR3 extends over 15 amino acids. Germline trimming cut 1 base from V and 7 bases from J; bases unmatched to any gene: 4. Germline V CDR1 and CDR2: LNHNV, YYDKDF (reference sequence). This CDR3 reads CATSRGDRVPEKLFF. The CDR3 DNA sequence: TGTGCCACCAGCAGAGGGGACAGGGTCCCTGAAAAACTGTTTTTT.

This clonotype was detected only a few times. The chain employs TRBV29-1 and TRBJ2-3; the D gene is possibly TRBD1 (6 bases). This CDR3 is 11 amino acids long. In germline, CDR1 is SQVTM, CDR2 ANQGSEA. Trimming removed 6 bases at V and 4 bases at J, with 8 bases between. As DNA, the CDR3 is TGCAGCGTCAGGGGAGCAGATACGCAGTATTTT. This sequence encodes CSVRGADTQYF.

This clonotype appeared a few times. The chain recombines TRBV4-1 with TRBJ2-3, with 11 bases aligning to TRBD2. CDR3 size: 17 residues. Trimming cost V 3 bases and J 3 bases; bases outside gene matches: 8. Germline V gene data show CDR1 as MGHRA and CDR2 as YSYEKL. This CDR3 reads CASSQDPTSGETDTQYF. In DNA, the CDR3 is TGCGCCAGCAGCCAGGACCCGACTAGCGGGGAAACAGATACGCAGTATTTT.

In its sample, this clonotype was seen a few times. The chain combines TRBV27 with TRBJ2-3; 7 nucleotides match TRBD2. The CDR3 contains 14 residues. From germline, CDR1 is MNHEY and CDR2 SMNVEV (reference sequence). Losses at the gene ends were 5 bases for V and 1 base for J; bases not matched to a gene: 3. Here the CDR3 DNA reads TGTGCCAGCAGTCGGACTAGGGGCACAGATACGCAGTATTTT. Encoded protein: CASSRTRGTDTQYF.

V and J are TRBV6-1 and TRBJ2-1; tentatively, D is TRBD1 (5 bases). Between the trimmed V and J ends, which lost 2 bases and 9 bases, there was a span of 17 bases. Germline assignment: CDR1 MNHNS and CDR2 SASEGT. There are 15 residues in the CDR3. The CDR3 loop reads CASSERVREDAEQFF. The CDR3 bases are TGTGCCAGCAGTGAAAGGGTCAGGGAAGACGCTGAGCAGTTCTTC.

This clonotype was seen more than once but under ten times. This chain joins TRBV6-2 or TRBV6-3 and TRBJ1-1, with D unresolved. CDR1 and CDR2 from the germline V gene are MNHEY and SVGEGT. Trimming took off 4 bases at V and 11 bases at J, with 14 bases between the two ends. This CDR3 has 12 amino acids. This CDR3 is CASSSSGRGAFF. The DNA for the CDR3 is TGTGCCAGCAGTTCCTCCGGCCGAGGGGCTTTCTTT.

The rearrangement uses TRBV5-4 and TRBJ1-1, with 7 positions matching TRBD1. This CDR3 has 14 amino acids. From germline, CDR1 is SGHNT and CDR2 YYREEE (reference sequence). After removal of 4 bases from V and 6 bases from J, the junction contained 9 bases not matched to a gene. CDR3 DNA sequence: TGTGCCAGCAGCACCCGGGACAGAGTCTCTGAAGCTTTCTTT. This gives the protein CASSTRDRVSEAFF.

This clonotype was counted ten times or more. The rearrangement joins TRBV11-2 to TRBJ2-5; D possibly corresponds to TRBD1 (6 bases). CDR1 is SGHAT and CDR2 is FQNNGV in the germline V gene. Trimming took 5 bases from V and 2 from J, leaving 9 bases between them. CDR3 size: 13 residues. The CDR3 bases are TGTGCCAGCAGCAGGGGGTTTCAAGAGACCCAGTACTTC. Translating it yields CASSRGFQETQYF.

This clonotype came up a few times. The V call is TRBV12-3 or TRBV12-4, the J call TRBJ2-3; D remains unclear. V was shortened by 7 bases and J by 0 bases, with 8 bases between the two germline ends. CDR3 length equals 13 residues. CDR3 in amino acids: CASTPWSTDTQYF. The CDR3 DNA sequence: TGTGCCAGCACCCCTTGGAGCACAGATACGCAGTATTTT.

V and J are TRBV7-9 and TRBJ1-1; D gene unclear. The CDR3 has 15 residues. Trimming removed 0 bases at V and 1 base at J, with 9 bases between. The germline gives CDR1 SEHNR, CDR2 FQNEAQ (reference sequence). CDR3 protein: CASSLAVGGNTEAFF. The CDR3 DNA follows: TGTGCCAGCAGCTTAGCGGTGGGAGGGAACACTGAAGCTTTCTTT.

In this sample, this clonotype turned up a few times. The chain carries TRBV6-5 and TRBJ1-1; D remains unclear. The CDR3 totals 14 residues. Looked up from germline, CDR1 is MNHEY and CDR2 is SVGAGI. Trimming pared 2 bases from V and 1 base from J, leaving 8 bases between. CDR3 sequence reads: CASSYTLGNTEAFF. CDR3 nucleotides: TGTGCCAGCAGTTACACCCTGGGGAACACTGAAGCTTTCTTT.

By sample fraction, this clonotype is medium-sized. V is TRBV19 and J is TRBJ1-1, with D uncertain. CDR1 is LNHDA, CDR2 SQIVND, per germline (reference sequence). V was cut by 6 bases and J by 3 bases, with 14 bases left in between. CDR3 length: 14 residues. CDR3 region: CASRSAGPYTEAFF. The CDR3 DNA is TGTGCCAGTAGGAGTGCTGGGCCCTACACTGAAGCTTTCTTT.

The rearrangement links TRBV12-3 or TRBV12-4 to TRBJ1-4, with 7 bases that match TRBD1. J gave up 6 bases and V 8 bases, and 9 bases lay outside the gene matches. This CDR3 spans 14 amino acids. This chain's CDR3 is CASPLVGGYEKLFF. The CDR3 DNA reads TGTGCCAGCCCCTTGGTAGGGGGCTATGAAAAACTGTTTTTT.

This rearrangement joins TRBV5-1 to TRBJ2-3, with D perhaps matching TRBD1 or TRBD2 (5 bases each). This CDR3 is 14 amino acids long. Germline values: CDR1 SGHRS, CDR2 YFSETQ. Trimming shortened V by 4 bases and J by 8 bases, and 17 bases separated the two germline ends. CDR3 DNA: TGCGCCAGCAGCCTCGGGGACGGAAGGGGTACGCAGTATTTT. Its translation is CASSLGDGRGTQYF.

The table lists this clonotype with a few counts. This rearrangement joins TRBV28 to TRBJ2-5, with 7 positions matching TRBD2. The ends lost 9 bases at V and 2 bases at J; junction bases unmatched: 6. This CDR3 is 13 amino acids long. Germline CDR1 MDHEN, CDR2 SYDVKM. The CDR3: CASRRGRQETQYF. The DNA of the CDR3 is TGTGCCAGTAGGCGGGGGAGACAAGAGACCCAGTACTTC.

The chain carries TRBV6-4 and TRBJ2-7; a weak D match, TRBD2 (5 bases). The V end lost 2 bases, the J end lost 5 bases, and 10 bases lay between the germline ends. The CDR3 runs 13 residues. The germline CDR1 and CDR2 sequences are MRHNA and SNTAGT. The CDR3 bases are TGTGCCAGCAGTGACGCTACTAGGCACGAGCAGTACTTC. Amino acid sequence: CASSDATRHEQYF.

The V call is TRBV19, the J call TRBJ2-3; the D gene is possibly TRBD2 (6 bases). The CDR3 has 13 residues. CDR1 LNHDA and CDR2 SQIVND come from the germline V gene (reference sequence). Trimming cost V 6 bases and J 3 bases, with 10 bases left between them. The CDR3 coding sequence is TGTGCCAGTAGGGGACTCTCGACAGATACGCAGTATTTT. Its protein is CASRGLSTDTQYF.

This clonotype was observed a handful of times. This sequence joins TRBV7-3 and TRBJ1-1; no reliable D call. This CDR3 region has 14 residues. Germline V CDR1 and CDR2: SGHTA, FQGTGA. Trimming shortened V by 2 bases and J by 3 bases, and 10 bases separated the two germline ends. CDR3 residues: CASSLDGDHTEAFF. In DNA form, the CDR3 reads TGTGCCAGCAGCTTAGACGGGGATCACACTGAAGCTTTCTTT.

CDR3 residues: CSASHGERTGELFF. The CDR3 nucleotides are TGCAGTGCTAGTCACGGGGAGAGAACCGGGGAGCTGTTTTTT. The chain combines TRBV20-1 with TRBJ2-2, with D possibly matching TRBD2 (5 bases). Germline V gene sequence: CDR1 DFQATT, CDR2 SNEGSKA (reference sequence). This CDR3 has 14 amino acids. V gave up 3 bases and J gave up 5 bases, with 13 bases separating them.

This rearrangement joins TRBV4-1 to TRBJ1-5, with 11 bases matching TRBD1. V lost 3 bases and J lost 4; bases outside the gene matches: 5. Germline CDR1 reads MGHRA; CDR2 reads YSYEKL. The CDR3 sequence is 16 residues long. The CDR3 sequence: CASSQWTGGLNQPQHF. In DNA form, the CDR3 reads TGCGCCAGCAGCCAGTGGACAGGGGGCTTGAATCAGCCCCAGCATTTT.